Below, 17 T cell receptor beta chains from the same sample are listed, as sequenced in a study of blood T cell repertoires in COVID-19. TCRdb's copy holds only in-frame clones and misses some; the assay was immunoSEQ multiplex PCR. The sample carries 150,000 or so clones, approximately 80% recorded once. Sequenced sample: peripheral blood. These receptors were taken from a human donor in a cohort sampled during active COVID-19.

The rearrangement links TRBV27 to TRBJ2-1, with 9 bases fitting TRBD2. The length of the CDR3 is 15 residues. Looked up from germline, CDR1 is MNHEY and CDR2 is SMNVEV (reference sequence). Unmatched junction bases numbered 8, after V lost 10 bases and J lost 1 base. Here the CDR3 DNA reads TGTGCCACCAAGGCAACTAGCGGGTCCTACAATGAGCAGTTCTTC. Residues: CATKATSGSYNEQFF.

This sequence joins TRBV4-3 and TRBJ1-1; no firm D call. Germline V gene data show CDR1 as LGHNA and CDR2 as YSLEER. The CDR3 length is 13 residues. The V gene lost 3 bases and the J gene lost 4 bases, with 9 bases spanning the gap. The CDR3: CASSHYAGTEAFF. The DNA of the CDR3 is TGCGCCAGCAGCCACTACGCGGGCACTGAAGCTTTCTTT.

The chain is built from TRBV19 and TRBJ2-2, with 7 bases fitting TRBD1. V dropped 9 bases and J dropped 2; count of bases not matched to a gene: 6. There are 14 residues in the CDR3. CDR1 LNHDA and CDR2 SQIVND come from the germline V gene (reference sequence). The DNA of the CDR3 is TGTGCCAGCCGGGGACAGCGCAACACCGGGGAGCTGTTTTTT. Amino acids: CASRGQRNTGELFF.

This clone came up once. The chain is built from TRBV28 and TRBJ1-1; no firm D call. Per the germline V gene, CDR1 is MDHEN and CDR2 is SYDVKM. The CDR3 contains 17 residues. V lost 3 bases to trimming and J lost 0 bases, with 17 bases between them. CDR3 bases: TGTGCCAGCAGTTTGTACGCGGCAGCATACATGAACACTGAAGCTTTCTTT. Amino acid sequence: CASSLYAAAYMNTEAFF.

The chain employs TRBV29-1 and TRBJ1-1; 8 bases agree with TRBD1. V was pared by 3 bases and J by 5 bases, with 5 bases of the junction left unmatched. The CDR3 runs to 13 residues. Germline V lookup: CDR1 SQVTM, CDR2 ANQGSEA. The CDR3 protein is CSVDQGARTEAFF. The DNA for the CDR3 is TGCAGCGTTGACCAGGGGGCACGAACTGAAGCTTTCTTT.

The chain joins TRBV7-9 to TRBJ2-7; 9 bases agree with TRBD1. V lost 8 bases, J lost 4 bases, and 9 bases stayed unmatched. The germline V gene encodes CDR1 SEHNR and CDR2 FQNEAQ (reference sequence). The CDR3 covers 14 residues. CDR3 region: CASHTVDRGYEQYF. The CDR3 coding sequence is TGTGCCAGCCATACCGTGGACAGGGGTTACGAGCAGTACTTC.

This chain links TRBV21-1 with TRBJ1-2; the table's D call, TRBD1, has no DNA check behind it. TRBV21-1 is assigned pseudogene status. The CDR3 has 14 amino acids. The CDR3 coding sequence is TGTGCCAGCATAAGGACAGGAGACCTTTATGGCTACACCTTC. As protein: CASIRTGDLYGYTF.

This chain links TRBV14 with TRBJ2-7, with D possibly matching TRBD2 (6 bases). V lost 5 bases and J lost 6, with 14 bases in between. This CDR3 has 13 residues. Germline CDR1 reads SGHDN; CDR2 reads FVKESK. Here the CDR3 DNA reads TGTGCCAGCAGCGCGAGACTAGAAGGCGAGCAGTACTTC. Protein product: CASSARLEGEQYF.

This clone was seen just once. The chain combines TRBV7-2 with TRBJ2-7, with a possible D match to TRBD2 (6 bases). The CDR3 is 15 amino acids. In germline, CDR1 is SGHTA, CDR2 FQGNSA. V was cut by 1 base and J by 1 base, with 11 bases left in between. The CDR3 reads CASSLEAGLSYEQYF. CDR3 nucleotide sequence: TGTGCCAGCAGCTTAGAGGCAGGACTATCCTACGAGCAGTACTTC.

Note on this clone: The junction differs from germline at one of its ends, possibly a read error. The V and J genes are TRBV3-1 (or the pseudogene TRBV3-2) and TRBJ2-7; the match to TRBD1 covers 7 bases. The germline gives CDR1 LGHDT, CDR2 YNNKEL (reference sequence). The CDR3 consists of 14 residues. As DNA, the CDR3 is TGTGCCAGCAGCCAGGGACAGTGGTCCTTCGAGCAGTACTTC. This gives the protein CASSQGQWSFEQYF.

Note on this clone: Germline and junction disagree at one end, which may indicate a read error. J is TRBJ2-1 and V is TRBV7-9, with 10 bases that match TRBD2. Germline-derived CDR1 and CDR2 are SEHNR and FQNEAQ (reference sequence). CDR3 length: 13 residues. CDR3 sequence: CASSQSRAGGPVF. The DNA for the CDR3 is TGTGCCAGCAGCCAGTCACGAGCGGGAGGGCCCGTCTTC.

This chain joins TRBV6-5 and TRBJ2-1; possibly TRBD1 for D (6 bases). Germline CDR1 MNHEY, CDR2 SVGAGI. V lost 2 bases and J 8 bases, leaving 13 bases between the germline ends. The CDR3 has 14 residues. The CDR3 is CASSYGRGLDEQFF. The CDR3 DNA sequence: TGTGCCAGCAGTTACGGCAGGGGCCTGGATGAGCAGTTCTTC.

This chain joins TRBV4-2 and TRBJ1-2; tentative D call: TRBD1 (6 bases). Trimming left V 3 bases short and J 2 bases short, with 16 bases between. The CDR3 contains 16 residues. CDR1 and CDR2 (germline): LGHNA, YNFKEQ. This CDR3 reads CASSHSGGPANYGYTF. For the CDR3, the DNA is TGTGCCAGCAGCCATTCGGGGGGGCCGGCGAACTATGGCTACACCTTC.

This clone was seen a few times. The J gene is TRBJ2-5, the V gene TRBV10-3, with 8 bases fitting TRBD1. V dropped 6 bases and J dropped 4; count of bases not matched to a gene: 7. Germline V gene sequence: CDR1 ENHRY, CDR2 SYGVKD. This CDR3 comprises 14 residues. The DNA for the CDR3 is TGTGCCATCAGATCTGCAACAGGGGGAGAGACCCAGTACTTC. Residues: CAIRSATGGETQYF.

This clone appeared once. This sequence joins TRBV6-5 and TRBJ2-1, with 7 bases aligning to TRBD1. V dropped 2 bases and J dropped 5; count of bases not matched to a gene: 9. CDR1 and CDR2 from the germline V gene are MNHEY and SVGAGI. The CDR3 covers 16 residues. The CDR3 is CASSYQDRAGNNEQFF. The CDR3 nucleotides read TGTGCCAGCAGTTACCAAGACAGGGCTGGGAACAATGAGCAGTTCTTC.

V is TRBV18 and J is TRBJ2-7, with a tentative D call TRBD1 (6 bases). The CDR3 consists of 15 residues. Germline CDR1 reads KGHSH; CDR2 reads LQKENI. V was pared by 5 bases and J by 1 base, with 15 bases between. The CDR3 nucleotides are TGTGCCAGCTCATCGAACAGGGAGTTATCCTACGAGCAGTACTTC. Its protein product is CASSSNRELSYEQYF.

The rearrangement links TRBV19 to TRBJ1-6; 9 positions agree with TRBD1. The V gene's germline CDR1 is LNHDA and CDR2 SQIVND (reference sequence). CDR3 length: 16 amino acids. Trimming took 5 bases from V and 5 from J; bases not matched to a gene: 7. The CDR3 loop reads CASSQTGGVNNSPLHF. In nucleotides, the CDR3 is TGTGCCAGTAGTCAGACAGGGGGAGTAAATAATTCACCCCTCCACTTT.